The text below deals with one TCR beta chain. Germline CDR1 and CDR2: SNHLY and FYNNEI. The CDR3 covers 17 residues. J was trimmed by 2 bases and V by 7 bases; bases with no gene match: 7. TCRdb's copy holds only in-frame clones and misses some; the assay was immunoSEQ multiplex PCR. The sample has about 190,000 clones; 80% to 85% are singletons. The sample is drawn from a study of blood T cell repertoires in COVID-19. Across the study: Some COVID-19 samples were acute and others convalescent; all came from the United States, Italy and Spain. T cells, B-cell-depleted T cells, or PBMCs supplied cDNA or gDNA.

Sample: peripheral blood. The TCR originated in a human donor in a cohort sampled during active COVID-19. The chain links TRBV2 to TRBJ2-2; 13 bases are a match to TRBD2. The chain's CDR3 is CASTPLAGGPNTGELFF. In DNA, the CDR3 is TGTGCCAGCACCCCACTAGCGGGGGGGCCTAACACCGGGGAGCTGTTTTTT.